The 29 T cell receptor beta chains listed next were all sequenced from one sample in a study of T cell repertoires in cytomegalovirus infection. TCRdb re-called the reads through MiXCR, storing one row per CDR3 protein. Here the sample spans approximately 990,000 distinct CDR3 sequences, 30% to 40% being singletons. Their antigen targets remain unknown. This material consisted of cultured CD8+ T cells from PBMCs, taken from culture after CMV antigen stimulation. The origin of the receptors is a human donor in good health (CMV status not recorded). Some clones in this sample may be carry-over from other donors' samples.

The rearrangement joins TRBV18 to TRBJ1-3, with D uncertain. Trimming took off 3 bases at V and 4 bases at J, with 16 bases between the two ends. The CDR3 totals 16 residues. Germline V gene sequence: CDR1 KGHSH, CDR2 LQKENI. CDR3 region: CASSPWTSGSGNTIYF. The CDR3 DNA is TGTGCCAGCTCACCCTGGACTTCTGGGTCCGGAAACACCATATATTTT.

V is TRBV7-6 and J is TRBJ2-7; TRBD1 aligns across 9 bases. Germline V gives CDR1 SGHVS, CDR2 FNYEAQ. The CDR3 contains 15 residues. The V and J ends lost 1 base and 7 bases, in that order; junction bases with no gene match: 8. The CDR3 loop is CASSLERTGDIEQYF. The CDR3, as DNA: TGTGCCAGCAGCTTAGAACGGACAGGGGACATAGAGCAGTACTTC.

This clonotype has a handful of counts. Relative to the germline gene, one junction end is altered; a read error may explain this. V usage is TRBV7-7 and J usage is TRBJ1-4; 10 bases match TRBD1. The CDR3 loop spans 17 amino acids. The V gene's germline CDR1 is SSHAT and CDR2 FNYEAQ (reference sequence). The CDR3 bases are TGTGCTAGCAGCCAGGACAGGGGGAAAATAACTAATGAAAAACTGTTTTTT. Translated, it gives CASSQDRGKITNEKLFF. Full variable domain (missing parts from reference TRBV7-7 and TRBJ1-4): GAGVSQSPRYKVTKRGQDVTLRCDPISSHATLYWYQQALGQGPEFLTYFNYEAQPDKSGLPSDRFSAERPEGSISTLTIQRTEQRDSAMYRCASSQDRGKITNEKLFFGSGTQLSVL.

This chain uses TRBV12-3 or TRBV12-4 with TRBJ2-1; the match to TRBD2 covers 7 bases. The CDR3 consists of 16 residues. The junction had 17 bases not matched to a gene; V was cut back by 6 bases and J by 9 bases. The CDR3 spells CASSRSTSAGEGEQFF. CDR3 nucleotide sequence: TGTGCCAGCAGCCGATCTACTAGCGCCGGGGAGGGTGAGCAGTTCTTC.

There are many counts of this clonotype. Here the CDR3 reads CASSHDNRTSGDTSSYNEQFF. In nucleotides, the CDR3 is TGTGCCAGCAGCCACGATAATAGGACTAGCGGGGATACGAGCTCCTACAATGAGCAGTTCTTC. The chain couples TRBV7-8 to TRBJ2-1; 12 positions match TRBD2. V shed 5 bases and J 0 bases; nucleotides not matched to a gene: 17. From germline, CDR1 is SGHVS and CDR2 FQNEAQ. CDR3 length: 21 amino acids.

For the CDR3, the DNA is TGTGCCAGCAGCTTGCCGGAGCGGGGGGGCAGTGATACGCAGTATTTT. Amino acid sequence: CASSLPERGGSDTQYF. The rearrangement uses TRBV5-4 and TRBJ2-3, with TRBD2 identical over 10 bases. V trimming: 1 base; J trimming: 6 bases; junction bases outside the gene matches: 8. The V gene's germline CDR1 is SGHNT and CDR2 YYREEE (reference sequence). The CDR3 extends over 16 amino acids.

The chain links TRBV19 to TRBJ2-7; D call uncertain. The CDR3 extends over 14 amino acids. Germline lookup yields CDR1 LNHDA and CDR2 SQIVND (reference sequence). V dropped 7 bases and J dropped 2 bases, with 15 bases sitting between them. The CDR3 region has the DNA TGTGCCAGTACCCAAGGGTACAGTCCCTACGAGCAGTACTTC. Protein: CASTQGYSPYEQYF.

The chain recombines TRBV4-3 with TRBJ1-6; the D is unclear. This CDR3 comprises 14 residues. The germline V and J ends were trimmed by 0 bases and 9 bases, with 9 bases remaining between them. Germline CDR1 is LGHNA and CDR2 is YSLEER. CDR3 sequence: CASSQDSGGSPLHF. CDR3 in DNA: TGCGCCAGCAGCCAAGACAGTGGCGGTTCACCCCTCCACTTT.

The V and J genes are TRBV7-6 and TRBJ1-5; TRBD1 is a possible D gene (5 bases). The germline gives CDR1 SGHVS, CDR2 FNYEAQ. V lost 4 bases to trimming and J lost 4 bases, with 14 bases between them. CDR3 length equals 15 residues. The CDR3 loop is CASSSDNRRNQPQHF. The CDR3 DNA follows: TGTGCCAGCAGCTCGGACAACCGGCGAAATCAGCCCCAGCATTTT.

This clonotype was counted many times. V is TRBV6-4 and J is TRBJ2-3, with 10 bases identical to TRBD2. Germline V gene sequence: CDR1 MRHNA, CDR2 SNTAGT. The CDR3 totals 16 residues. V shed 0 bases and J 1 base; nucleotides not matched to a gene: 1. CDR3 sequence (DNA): TGTGCCAGCAGTGACTCCGGGACTAGCGGCACAGATACGCAGTATTTT. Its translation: CASSDSGTSGTDTQYF.

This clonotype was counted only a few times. The CDR3 protein is CASSYIQDGQETQYF. In nucleotides, the CDR3 is TGTGCCAGCAGCTATATTCAGGATGGCCAAGAGACCCAGTACTTC. The chain uses TRBV7-9 and TRBJ2-5; D unresolved. The CDR3 contains 15 residues. The V end lost 4 bases, the J end lost 1 base, and 13 bases lay between the germline ends. In germline, CDR1 is SEHNR, CDR2 FQNEAQ (reference sequence).

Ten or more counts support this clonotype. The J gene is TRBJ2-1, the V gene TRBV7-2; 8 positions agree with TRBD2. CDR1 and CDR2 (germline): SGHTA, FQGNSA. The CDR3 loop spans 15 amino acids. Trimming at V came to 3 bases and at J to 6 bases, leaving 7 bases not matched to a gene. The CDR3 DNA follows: TGTGCCAGCAGCTTTGCGAGCGGGGGAAGCAATGAGCAGTTCTTC. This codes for CASSFASGGSNEQFF.

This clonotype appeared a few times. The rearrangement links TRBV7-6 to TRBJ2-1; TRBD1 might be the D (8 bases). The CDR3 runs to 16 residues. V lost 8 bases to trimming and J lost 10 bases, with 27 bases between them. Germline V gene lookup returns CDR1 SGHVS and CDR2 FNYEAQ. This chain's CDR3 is CASFRGRDYGPEEQFF. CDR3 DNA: TGTGCCAGCTTCAGGGGGCGGGACTATGGGCCCGAGGAGCAGTTCTTC. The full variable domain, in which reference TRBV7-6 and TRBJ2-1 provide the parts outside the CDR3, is GAGVSQSPRYKVTKRGQDVALRCDPISGHVSLYWYRQALGQGPEFLTYFNYEAQQDKSGLPNDRFSAERPEGSISTLTIQRTEQRDSAMYRCASFRGRDYGPEEQFFGPGTRLTVL.

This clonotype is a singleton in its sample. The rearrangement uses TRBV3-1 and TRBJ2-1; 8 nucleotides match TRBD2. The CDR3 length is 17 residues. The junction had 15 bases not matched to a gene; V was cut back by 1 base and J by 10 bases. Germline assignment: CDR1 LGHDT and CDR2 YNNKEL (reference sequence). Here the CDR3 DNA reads TGTGCCAGCAGCCAAGGGGACCGGGGGGGGCCTCTACGAGAGCAGTTCTTC. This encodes CASSQGDRGGPLREQFF.

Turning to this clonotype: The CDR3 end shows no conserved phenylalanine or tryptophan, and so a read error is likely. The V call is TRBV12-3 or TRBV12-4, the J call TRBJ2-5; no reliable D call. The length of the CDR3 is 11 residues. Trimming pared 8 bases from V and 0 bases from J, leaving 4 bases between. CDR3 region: CASRNQETQYS. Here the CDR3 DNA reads TGTGCCAGCCGTAACCAAGAGACCCAGTACTCC.

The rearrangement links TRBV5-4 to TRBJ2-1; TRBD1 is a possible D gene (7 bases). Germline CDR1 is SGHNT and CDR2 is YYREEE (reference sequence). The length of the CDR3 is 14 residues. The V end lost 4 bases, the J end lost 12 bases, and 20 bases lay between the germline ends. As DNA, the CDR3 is TGTGCCAGCAGCGCCGGAGGGGGCTACGTAGGGCAGTTCTTC. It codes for CASSAGGGYVGQFF.

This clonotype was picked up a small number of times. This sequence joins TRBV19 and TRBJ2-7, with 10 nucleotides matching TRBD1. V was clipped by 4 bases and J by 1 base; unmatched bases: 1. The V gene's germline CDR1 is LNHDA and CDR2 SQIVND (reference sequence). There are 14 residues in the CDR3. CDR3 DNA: TGTGCCAGTAGTAGGGACAGGGGATCCTACGAGCAGTACTTC. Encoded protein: CASSRDRGSYEQYF.

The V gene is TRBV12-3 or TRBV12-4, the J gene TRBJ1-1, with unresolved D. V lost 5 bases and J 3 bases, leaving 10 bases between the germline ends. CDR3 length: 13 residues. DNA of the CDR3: TGTGCCAGCAGTGGGAACACCTACACTGAAGCTTTCTTT. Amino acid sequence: CASSGNTYTEAFF.

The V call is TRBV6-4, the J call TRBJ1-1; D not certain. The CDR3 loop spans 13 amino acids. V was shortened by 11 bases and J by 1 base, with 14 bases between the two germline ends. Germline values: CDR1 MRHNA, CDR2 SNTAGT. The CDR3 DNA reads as TGTGCCCACCTCGTGGCAGGGAACACTGAAGCTTTCTTT. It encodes CAHLVAGNTEAFF.

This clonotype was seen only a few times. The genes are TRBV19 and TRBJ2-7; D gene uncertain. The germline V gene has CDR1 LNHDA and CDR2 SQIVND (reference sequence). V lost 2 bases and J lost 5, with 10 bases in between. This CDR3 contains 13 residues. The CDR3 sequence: CASSISPRHEQYV. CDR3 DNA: TGTGCCAGTAGTATATCCCCTCGCCACGAGCAGTACGTC.

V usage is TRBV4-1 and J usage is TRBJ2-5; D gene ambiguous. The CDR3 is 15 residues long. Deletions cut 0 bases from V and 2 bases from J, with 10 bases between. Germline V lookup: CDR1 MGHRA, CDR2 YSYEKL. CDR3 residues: CASSQEGGEQETQYF. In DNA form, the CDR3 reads TGCGCCAGCAGCCAAGAAGGTGGGGAACAAGAGACCCAGTACTTC.

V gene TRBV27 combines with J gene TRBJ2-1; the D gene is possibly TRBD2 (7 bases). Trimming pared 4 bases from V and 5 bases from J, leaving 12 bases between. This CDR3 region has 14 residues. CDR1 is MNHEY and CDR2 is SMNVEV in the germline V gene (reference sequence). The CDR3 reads CASSWGGLDNEQFF. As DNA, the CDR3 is TGTGCCAGCAGTTGGGGGGGCCTGGACAATGAGCAGTTCTTC.

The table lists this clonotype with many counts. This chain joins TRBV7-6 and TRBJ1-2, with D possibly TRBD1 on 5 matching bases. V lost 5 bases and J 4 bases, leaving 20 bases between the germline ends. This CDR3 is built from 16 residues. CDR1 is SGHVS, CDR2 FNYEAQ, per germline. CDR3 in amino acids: CASSDLRGESPYGYTF. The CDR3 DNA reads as TGTGCCAGCAGCGACCTACGGGGGGAAAGCCCCTATGGCTACACCTTC.

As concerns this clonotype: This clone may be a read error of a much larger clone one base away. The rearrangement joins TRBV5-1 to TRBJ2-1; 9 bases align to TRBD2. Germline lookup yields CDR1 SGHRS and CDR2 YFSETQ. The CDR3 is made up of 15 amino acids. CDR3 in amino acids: CASSLEAGGSNEQIF. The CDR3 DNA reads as TGCGCCAGCAGCTTGGAAGCGGGGGGCTCCAATGAGCAGATCTTC.

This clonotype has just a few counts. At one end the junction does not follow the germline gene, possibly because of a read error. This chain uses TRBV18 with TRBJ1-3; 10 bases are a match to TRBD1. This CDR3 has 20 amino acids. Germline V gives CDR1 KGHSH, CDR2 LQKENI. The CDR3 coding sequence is TGTGCCAACTCACCTTACTACTCCGGGACAGGGGATATCTCTGGAAACACCATATATTTT. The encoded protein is CANSPYYSGTGDISGNTIYF.

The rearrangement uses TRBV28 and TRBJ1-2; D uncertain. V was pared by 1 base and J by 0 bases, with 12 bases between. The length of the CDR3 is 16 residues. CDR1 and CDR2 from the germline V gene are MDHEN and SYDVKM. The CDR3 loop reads CASSLLTHHTNYGYTF. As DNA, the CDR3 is TGTGCCAGCAGTTTATTGACACATCACACTAACTATGGCTACACCTTC.

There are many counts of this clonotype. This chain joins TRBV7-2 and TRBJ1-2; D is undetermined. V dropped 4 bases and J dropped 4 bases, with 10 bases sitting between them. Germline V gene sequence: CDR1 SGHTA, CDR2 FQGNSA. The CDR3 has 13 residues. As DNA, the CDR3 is TGTGCCAGCAGCTCCGGGGAACTCTATGGCTACACCTTC. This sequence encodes CASSSGELYGYTF.

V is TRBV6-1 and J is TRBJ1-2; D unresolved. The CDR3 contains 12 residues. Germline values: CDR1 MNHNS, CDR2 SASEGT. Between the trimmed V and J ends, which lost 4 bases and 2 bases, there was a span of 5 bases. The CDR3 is CASSAPNYGYTF. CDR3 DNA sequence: TGTGCCAGCAGTGCTCCCAACTATGGCTACACCTTC.

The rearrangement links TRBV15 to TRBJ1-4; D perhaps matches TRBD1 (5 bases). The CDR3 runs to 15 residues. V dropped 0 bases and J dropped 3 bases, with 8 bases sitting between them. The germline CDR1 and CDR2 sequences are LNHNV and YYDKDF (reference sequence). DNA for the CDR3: TGTGCCACCAGCAGAGAGGGCAGGGCTAATGAAAAACTGTTTTTT. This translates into CATSREGRANEKLFF. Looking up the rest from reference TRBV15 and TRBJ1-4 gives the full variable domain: DAMVIQNPRYQVTQFGKPVTLSCSQTLNHNVMYWYQQKSSQAPKLLFHYYDKDFNNEADTPDNFQSRRPNTSFCFLDIRSPGLGDTAMYLCATSREGRANEKLFFGSGTQLSVL.